The clone carrying this T cell receptor beta chain was seen once. What it binds is not known. Germline CDR1 is LGHDT and CDR2 is YNNKEL (reference sequence). The CDR3 is 16 amino acids. V shed 5 bases and J shed 1 base, with 17 bases lying between them. This sample stems from a study of post-analysis software for immune sequencing data. Study as a whole: Recorded subtypes: relapsing-remitting, secondary progressive, progressive-relapsing; some patients unannotated. Study-level findings and limits: In patients, a few TRBV segments were more frequent than in controls, with TRBV5-6, TRBV5-1 and TRBV20-1 among them. Among multiple sclerosis patients, normalized Chao1 diversity was significantly below that of controls.

Each TCR beta cDNA library carried unique molecular identifiers. Each sample of about 0.95 to 11 million input T cells yielded roughly 0.5 million cDNA molecules, so each molecule approximated one T cell. Each CDR3 protein gets one entry after TCRdb re-called the PCR reads with MiXCR. The sample has over 150,000 distinct CDR3 sequences; about 37% are singletons. The input for sequencing was blood, taken after autologous hematopoietic stem cell transplantation. The source is a girl aged 5 to 17 with multiple sclerosis. The V and J genes are TRBV3-1 and TRBJ2-5, with a tentative D call TRBD2 (6 bases). The CDR3 DNA is TGTGCCAGCAGCGCCCCTCGGACTACACCCCAAGAGACCCAGTACTTC. It encodes CASSAPRTTPQETQYF.